This is a list of T cell receptor beta chains from one sample in a study of tumor-infiltrating lymphocytes in primary liver carcinoma. TCRdb recomputed calls from the multiplex PCR reads with MiXCR, one row per CDR3 protein. Among tens of thousands of distinct CDR3 sequences, around 70% were seen once, and the ten largest hold around 19%. The sample was liver tumor tissue from sampling region 1. These receptors came from a man in his forties or fifties with primary liver carcinoma and hepatitis B virus infection. The CDR3 runs from the conserved cysteine through the conserved F or W. The order of the fields is CDR3 length, J gene, clone size, D gene, V gene, CDR3 protein, CDR3 DNA. D genes are given only for firm matches. Only part of the rows carry a size: once, few, many, or a class if the clone is expanded.

cdr3_length: 15
j_call: TRBJ2-7
clone_size: NA
d_call: NA
v_call: TRBV7-9
cdr3_aa: CASSRTAGGTYEQYF
cdr3_nt: TGTGCCAGCAGTAGGACAGCGGGTGGGACCTACGAGCAGTACTTC

cdr3_length: 18
j_call: TRBJ2-7
clone_size: once
d_call: TRBD2
v_call: TRBV11-2
cdr3_aa: CASSFSVELAGGGYEQYF
cdr3_nt: TGTGCCAGCAGCTTCTCCGTTGAATTAGCGGGAGGGGGGTACGAGCAGTACTTC

cdr3_length: 17
j_call: TRBJ2-7
clone_size: once
d_call: TRBD2
v_call: TRBV11-2
cdr3_aa: CASSQGLTCSPFYEQYF
cdr3_nt: TGTGCGAGCAGCCAGGGACTAACGTGTTCCCCTTTCTACGAGCAGTACTTC

cdr3_length: 16
j_call: TRBJ1-5
clone_size: many
d_call: TRBD1
v_call: TRBV28
cdr3_aa: CASSQDRVGSNQPQHF
cdr3_nt: TGTGCCAGCAGTCAGGACAGGGTGGGGAGCAATCAGCCCCAGCATTTT

cdr3_length: 13
j_call: TRBJ2-3
clone_size: many
d_call: TRBD2
v_call: TRBV30
cdr3_aa: CAWSTGLEDTQYF
cdr3_nt: TGTGCCTGGAGTACGGGACTAGAAGATACGCAGTATTTT

cdr3_length: 14
j_call: TRBJ2-7
clone_size: many
d_call: TRBD2
v_call: TRBV6-5
cdr3_aa: CASSYREGRYEQYF
cdr3_nt: TGTGCCAGCAGTTACCGGGAGGGCCGGTACGAGCAGTACTTC

cdr3_length: 15
j_call: TRBJ2-7
clone_size: many
d_call: NA
v_call: TRBV5-1
cdr3_aa: CASSPLTPGSYEQYF
cdr3_nt: TGCGCCAGCAGCCCCCTCACCCCGGGATCCTACGAGCAGTACTTC

cdr3_length: 14
j_call: TRBJ1-2
clone_size: NA
d_call: NA
v_call: TRBV28
cdr3_aa: CASNGQGTFYGYTF
cdr3_nt: TGTGCCAGCAACGGCCAGGGGACTTTCTATGGCTACACCTTC

cdr3_length: 13
j_call: TRBJ2-2
clone_size: many
d_call: TRBD2
v_call: TRBV10-3
cdr3_aa: CATASGNTGELFF
cdr3_nt: TGTGCCACGGCTAGCGGCAACACCGGGGAGCTGTTTTTT

cdr3_length: 13
j_call: TRBJ2-2
clone_size: NA
d_call: NA
v_call: TRBV11-2
cdr3_aa: CASCSQPPGELFF
cdr3_nt: TGTGCCAGTTGCTCTCAACCCCCCGGGGAGCTGTTTTTT

cdr3_length: 14
j_call: TRBJ2-5
clone_size: NA
d_call: NA
v_call: TRBV5-1
cdr3_aa: CANSLDVAAESQYF
cdr3_nt: TGCGCCAACAGCTTGGATGTGGCCGCTGAGAGCCAGTACTTC

cdr3_length: 16
j_call: TRBJ2-2
clone_size: NA
d_call: NA
v_call: TRBV4-2
cdr3_aa: CASSQGASANTGKLFF
cdr3_nt: TGTGCCAGCAGCCAAGGAGCCTCCGCGAACACTGGGAAGCTGTTTTTT

cdr3_length: 16
j_call: TRBJ2-3
clone_size: NA
d_call: TRBD1
v_call: TRBV28
cdr3_aa: CASSWVGDRGIDTQYF
cdr3_nt: TGTGCCAGCAGTTGGGTTGGGGACAGGGGCATAGATACACAGTATTTT

cdr3_length: 16
j_call: TRBJ2-3
clone_size: NA
d_call: NA
v_call: TRBV11-2
cdr3_aa: CTSSLDVGGPTDTHYF
cdr3_nt: TGTACCAGCAGCTTAGATGTGGGGGGCCCCACAGATACGCACTATTTT

cdr3_length: 15
j_call: TRBJ1-2
clone_size: NA
d_call: TRBD1
v_call: TRBV6-5
cdr3_aa: CASNAFWTGGYGYTF
cdr3_nt: TGTGCCAGCAACGCCTTTTGGACAGGGGGCTATGGCTACACCTTC

cdr3_length: 14
j_call: TRBJ2-7
clone_size: NA
d_call: NA
v_call: TRBV5-1
cdr3_aa: CASSLGGSSPEQYF
cdr3_nt: TGCGCCAGCAGCTTGGGGGGTAGTTCACCTGAGCAGTACTTC

cdr3_length: 11
j_call: TRBJ1-1
clone_size: once
d_call: NA
v_call: TRBV12-3/TRBV12-4
cdr3_aa: CASSRSTDASF
cdr3_nt: TGTGCCAGCAGTAGATCCACTGATGCTTCCTTT

cdr3_length: 13
j_call: TRBJ2-7
clone_size: NA
d_call: NA
v_call: TRBV20-1
cdr3_aa: CSARAQDPYERYF
cdr3_nt: TGCAGTGCTAGAGCACAGGACCCGTACGAGCGGTACTTC

cdr3_length: 13
j_call: TRBJ2-7
clone_size: NA
d_call: NA
v_call: TRBV4-1
cdr3_aa: CASSQGGHYEYYF
cdr3_nt: TGCGCCAGCAGCCAAGGGGGACACTACGAGTACTACTTC

cdr3_length: 14
j_call: TRBJ2-7
clone_size: NA
d_call: NA
v_call: TRBV4-2
cdr3_aa: CASSQVGDLTLFSF
cdr3_nt: TGTGCCAGCAGCCAAGTGGGGGACTTGACCCTGTTTTCTTTC

cdr3_length: 12
j_call: TRBJ2-5
clone_size: NA
d_call: NA
v_call: TRBV11-2
cdr3_aa: CTSGLEERTQSF
cdr3_nt: TGCACCAGCGGCTTAGAGGAAAGGACCCAGTCCTTC

cdr3_length: 19
j_call: TRBJ2-2
clone_size: NA
d_call: TRBD2
v_call: TRBV6-1
cdr3_aa: CAGEGLWREVAWNTGELFF
cdr3_nt: TGTGCCGGCGAAGGACTATGGCGGGAGGTTGCTTGGAATACCGGGGAGCTGTTTTTT

cdr3_length: 14
j_call: TRBJ2-7
clone_size: NA
d_call: NA
v_call: TRBV30
cdr3_aa: CARGRRRSPYEQYF
cdr3_nt: TGTGCCAGGGGACGGAGACGGTCGCCCTACGAGCAGTACTTC

cdr3_length: 13
j_call: TRBJ2-1
clone_size: NA
d_call: NA
v_call: TRBV11-2
cdr3_aa: CASSPGRGNEQSF
cdr3_nt: TGTGCCAGCAGCCCAGGACGGGGGAATGAGCAGTCCTTC

cdr3_length: 18
j_call: TRBJ1-6
clone_size: NA
d_call: NA
v_call: TRBV6-5
cdr3_aa: CASSYSPFQWGYNSPLHF
cdr3_nt: TGTGCCAGCAGTTACTCACCCTTCCAGTGGGGGTATAATTCACCCCTCCACTTT

cdr3_length: 14
j_call: TRBJ2-7
clone_size: NA
d_call: NA
v_call: TRBV11-2
cdr3_aa: CASILTDGAYEHYF
cdr3_nt: TGTGCAAGCATCTTAACCGACGGAGCCTACGAGCACTACTTC

cdr3_length: 13
j_call: TRBJ1-1
clone_size: medium-sized
d_call: NA
v_call: TRBV11-2
cdr3_aa: CASSLHENTEAFF
cdr3_nt: TGTGCCAGCAGCTTACACGAAAACACTGAAGCTTTCTTT

cdr3_length: 16
j_call: TRBJ2-5
clone_size: NA
d_call: NA
v_call: TRBV11-2
cdr3_aa: CTRSLGNSGPGETQYF
cdr3_nt: TGTACCAGAAGCTTAGGGAATAGCGGCCCGGGGGAGACCCAGTACTTC

cdr3_length: 13
j_call: TRBJ1-6
clone_size: NA
d_call: NA
v_call: TRBV11-2
cdr3_aa: CASSLIHNSPLHF
cdr3_nt: TGTGCCAGCAGCTTGATCCATAATTCACCCCTCCACTTT

cdr3_length: 13
j_call: TRBJ2-3
clone_size: NA
d_call: TRBD2
v_call: TRBV20-1
cdr3_aa: CSARLAGEDTQYF
cdr3_nt: TGCAGTGCTCGACTAGCGGGAGAGGATACGCAGTATTTT

cdr3_length: 14
j_call: TRBJ2-1
clone_size: NA
d_call: TRBD2
v_call: TRBV20-1
cdr3_aa: CSASQLAGRYGQFF
cdr3_nt: TGCAGTGCTAGTCAGCTAGCGGGGCGGTATGGGCAGTTCTTC

cdr3_length: 12
j_call: TRBJ2-5
clone_size: NA
d_call: NA
v_call: TRBV29-1
cdr3_aa: CNVDGLQETQYF
cdr3_nt: TGCAACGTTGATGGACTCCAAGAGACCCAGTACTTC

cdr3_length: 16
j_call: TRBJ2-1
clone_size: NA
d_call: TRBD2
v_call: TRBV16
cdr3_aa: CASSQASGTPYNEQFF
cdr3_nt: TGTGCCAGCAGCCAGGCTAGCGGCACTCCCTACAATGAGCAGTTCTTC

cdr3_length: 15
j_call: TRBJ1-5
clone_size: NA
d_call: NA
v_call: TRBV6-5
cdr3_aa: CASSRTAGGTQLQHF
cdr3_nt: TGTGCCAGCAGTCGGACGGCCGGAGGGACCCAGCTCCAGCATTTT

cdr3_length: 13
j_call: TRBJ1-5
clone_size: NA
d_call: NA
v_call: TRBV12-3/TRBV12-4
cdr3_aa: CASSLVADQPHHF
cdr3_nt: TGTGCCAGCAGTTTAGTGGCAGATCAGCCCCATCATTTT

cdr3_length: 16
j_call: TRBJ2-3
clone_size: NA
d_call: TRBD2
v_call: TRBV11-2
cdr3_aa: CANSPPTSGNTDAQYF
cdr3_nt: TGTGCCAACAGCCCCCCGACTAGCGGCAACACAGATGCGCAGTATTTT

cdr3_length: 14
j_call: TRBJ2-7
clone_size: NA
d_call: NA
v_call: TRBV6-1
cdr3_aa: CANSESGAFYEQYF
cdr3_nt: TGTGCCAACAGTGAATCCGGGGCATTCTACGAGCAGTACTTC

cdr3_length: 17
j_call: TRBJ2-3
clone_size: once
d_call: TRBD2
v_call: TRBV4-1
cdr3_aa: CTSSRASGSSNTDTQCF
cdr3_nt: TGCACCAGCAGTCGGGCTAGCGGGAGCTCAAACACAGATACGCAGTGTTTT

cdr3_length: 12
j_call: TRBJ2-7
clone_size: many
d_call: NA
v_call: TRBV7-9
cdr3_aa: CASSLEVGEQYF
cdr3_nt: TGTGCCAGCAGCTTAGAAGTAGGAGAGCAGTACTTC

cdr3_length: 16
j_call: TRBJ2-1
clone_size: few
d_call: NA
v_call: TRBV15
cdr3_aa: CATSRPQASSYNEQFF
cdr3_nt: TGTGCCACCAGCAGACCACAGGCCAGCTCCTACAATGAGCAGTTCTTC

cdr3_length: 15
j_call: TRBJ2-1
clone_size: once
d_call: NA
v_call: TRBV21-1
cdr3_aa: CASSKEAGGSNEQLF
cdr3_nt: TGTGCCAGCAGCAAAGAAGCGGGAGGTAGCAATGAGCAGCTCTTC

cdr3_length: 19
j_call: TRBJ1-1
clone_size: many
d_call: NA
v_call: TRBV10-3
cdr3_aa: CAISDLTLTASFMNTEAFF
cdr3_nt: TGTGCCATCAGTGATCTTACTCTTACAGCAAGCTTCATGAACACTGAAGCTTTCTTT

cdr3_length: 18
j_call: TRBJ2-3
clone_size: NA
d_call: NA
v_call: TRBV4-2
cdr3_aa: CASSQDPRLGVVLDTQYF
cdr3_nt: TGTGCCAGCAGCCAAGATCCCCGCCTGGGAGTCGTTTTAGATACGCAGTATTTT